This T cell receptor (beta chain) appears in the sequencing data of a study of T-cell reconstitution after alpha-beta-depleted transplantation in children. Note on this clonotype: Its specificity is unknown.

This CDR3 region has 16 residues. Per the germline V gene, CDR1 is SNHLY and CDR2 is FYNNEI. V was pared by 4 bases and J by 3 bases, with 10 bases of the junction left unmatched. For TCRbeta, the library was prepared with unique molecular identifiers. TCRdb passed the PCR reads through MiXCR, listing each CDR3 protein once. This table holds over 100,000 distinct CDR3 sequences, approximately 10% found once. Study-wide results and caveats: Newly made T cells mostly supplied T-cell counts and diversity one year after transplant. By about two months after transplant, alpha-beta T cells reportedly arose from several hundred graft clones that had expanded. Diversity of TCRbeta at day 60 was high in some patients, arising from surviving recipient T cells and thymic progenitors.

This chain uses TRBV2 with TRBJ2-7; 9 bases fit TRBD2. The clonotype was recovered from a boy aged 2 to 10 with acute lymphoblastic leukemia, due to receive a stem cell transplant. Sample: PBMCs, taken before TCRalphabeta/CD19-depleted stem cell transplant. The CDR3 nucleotides read TGTGCCAGCAGTGTCGGCTTGGTAGCGGGAGTCTACGAGCAGTACTTC. It encodes CASSVGLVAGVYEQYF. Together with reference TRBV2 and TRBJ2-7, the CDR3 gives the full variable domain: EPEVTQTPSHQVTQMGQEVILRCVPISNHLYFYWYRQILGQKVEFLVSFYNNEISEKSEIFDDQFSVERPDGSNFTLKIRSTKLEDSAMYFCASSVGLVAGVYEQYFGPGTRLTVT.